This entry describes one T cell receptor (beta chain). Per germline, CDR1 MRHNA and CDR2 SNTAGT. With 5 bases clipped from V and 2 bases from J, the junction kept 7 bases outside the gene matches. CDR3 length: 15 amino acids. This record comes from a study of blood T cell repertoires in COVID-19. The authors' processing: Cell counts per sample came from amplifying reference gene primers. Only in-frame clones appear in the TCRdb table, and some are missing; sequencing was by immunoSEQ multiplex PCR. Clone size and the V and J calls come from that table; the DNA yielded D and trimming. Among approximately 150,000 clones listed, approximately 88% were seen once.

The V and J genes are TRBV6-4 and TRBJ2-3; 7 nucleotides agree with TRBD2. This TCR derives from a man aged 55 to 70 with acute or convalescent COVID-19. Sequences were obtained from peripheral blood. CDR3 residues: CASSLGLGDTDTQYF. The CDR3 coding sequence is TGTGCCAGCAGTCTCGGACTAGGGGACACAGATACGCAGTATTTT.